This T cell receptor beta chain was sequenced in a study of blood T cell repertoires in COVID-19. Original processing notes: Reference gene primers were amplified, and this amplification served to estimate nucleated cell counts. Method: immunoSEQ multiplex PCR; TCRdb's copy keeps in-frame clones and lacks some. V and J calls plus clone size are reproduced from that table; the DNA served to infer D and trimming. The sample records about 250,000 clones, around 90% being singletons. The CDR3 sequence is 15 residues long. J gave up 2 bases and V 0 bases, and 1 base lay outside the gene matches. Looked up from germline, CDR1 is MDHEN and CDR2 is SYDVKM. Recovery meant two consecutive negative NP/OP PCR tests, professional clearance, or resolved symptoms.

V usage is TRBV28 and J usage is TRBJ2-7, with TRBD1 identical over 10 bases. This clonotype was sampled from a woman aged 45-65 years who had recovered from COVID-19. Sequencing was done on a sample of PBMCs or T cells enriched from blood (not recorded which). CDR3 in DNA: TGTGCCAGCAGTTTATGGGGGACAGGGGCCTACGAGCAGTACTTC. Amino acid sequence: CASSLWGTGAYEQYF. Drawing the rest from reference TRBV28 and TRBJ2-7, the complete variable domain is DVKVTQSSRYLVKRTGEKVFLECVQDMDHENMFWYRQDPGLGLRLIYFSYDVKMKEKGDIPEGYSVSREKKERFSLILESASTNQTSMYLCASSLWGTGAYEQYFGPGTRLTVT.